The present T cell receptor beta chain was sequenced within a study of T cells in tumors after PD-1 blockade. Study-wide context: Patients had no prior checkpoint blockade, systemic immunosuppressants, or anti-cancer therapy within 4 weeks. Each patient got pembrolizumab 200 mg every 3 weeks or cemiplimab 350 mg every 2 weeks. A subset received ongoing vismodegib 150 mg daily alongside anti-PD-1 therapy.

Findings and limits, study-wide: Most post-therapy expanded exhausted CD8+ clones were new, undetected before treatment.

Germline V CDR1 and CDR2: SGHTA, FQGTGA. The CDR3 has 13 amino acids. The germline V and J ends were trimmed by 3 bases and 6 bases, with 11 bases remaining between them. About this clone: Its target is not known.

TCRdb's table, derived via immunoSEQ multiplex PCR, lists solely in-frame clones and lacks some. The sample holds several thousand clones; approximately 67% are singletons and the top ten take roughly 8.3%. This rearrangement joins TRBV7-3 to TRBJ1-1, with a possible D match to TRBD1 (6 bases). The sequence was obtained from a human donor with basal cell carcinoma. The sequencing used tumor tissue, collected after anti-PD-1 treatment. The CDR3 DNA is TGTGCCAGCAGCTTCCTACAGGGTTCTGAAGCTTTCTTT. This translates into CASSFLQGSEAFF.